One and the same sample provided the 4 T cell receptor beta chains below, sequenced in a study of tissue T cells after allogeneic stem cell transplantation. Profiling relied on immunoSEQ multiplex PCR, and the TCRdb table lists in-frame clones only, not all of them. The sample lists approximately 11,000 clones, 70% seen once, with approximately 15% in the top ten. The source was tissue from the right colon, collected at autopsy. The source of these receptors is a woman between 18 and 55 years old with breast cancer.

This chain uses TRBV6-2 or TRBV6-3 with TRBJ2-2; D ambiguous. V was cut by 3 bases and J by 5 bases, with 10 bases left in between. The CDR3 extends over 14 amino acids. Germline V lookup: CDR1 MNHEY, CDR2 SVGEGT. Here the CDR3 DNA reads TGTGCCAGCAGTTATCTGGCGGTTACCGGGGAGCTGTTTTTT. Protein product: CASSYLAVTGELFF.

V gene TRBV4-1 combines with J gene TRBJ2-7; TRBD2 agrees at 12 bases. CDR3 size: 16 residues. V trimming: 1 base; J trimming: 2 bases; junction bases outside the gene matches: 3. CDR1 is MGHRA, CDR2 YSYEKL, per germline. The CDR3 DNA reads as TGCGCCAGCAGCCAAGGTCTAGCGGGGGGGGCCTACGAGCAGTACTTC. Translation: CASSQGLAGGAYEQYF.

The genes are TRBV19 and TRBJ1-5, with TRBD1 matching over 8 bases. This CDR3 is 16 amino acids long. Per germline, CDR1 LNHDA and CDR2 SQIVND (reference sequence). The V and J ends lost 2 bases and 4 bases, in that order; junction bases with no gene match: 7. The CDR3 loop is CASSILWDRRNQPQHF. The CDR3 DNA is TGTGCCAGTAGTATATTGTGGGACAGGAGAAATCAGCCCCAGCATTTT.

The rearrangement links TRBV9 to TRBJ1-2, with 8 bases fitting TRBD1. The CDR3 contains 12 residues. Germline V gives CDR1 SGDLS, CDR2 YYNGEE. Trimming removed 4 bases from V and 8 bases from J; junction bases left unmatched: 4. The CDR3 loop reads CASSPTGVGYTF. CDR3 DNA: TGTGCCAGCAGCCCGACAGGGGTCGGCTACACCTTC.